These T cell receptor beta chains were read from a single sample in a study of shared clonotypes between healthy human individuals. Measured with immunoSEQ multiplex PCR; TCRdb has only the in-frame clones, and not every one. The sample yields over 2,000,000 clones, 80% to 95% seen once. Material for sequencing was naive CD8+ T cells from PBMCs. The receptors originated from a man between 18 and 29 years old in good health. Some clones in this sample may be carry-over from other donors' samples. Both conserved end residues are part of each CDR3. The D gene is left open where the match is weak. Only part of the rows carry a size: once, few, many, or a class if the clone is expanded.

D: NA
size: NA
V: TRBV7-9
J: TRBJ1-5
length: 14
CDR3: CASSLAGRNQPQHF
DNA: TGTGCCAGCAGCTTAGCCGGGCGTAATCAGCCCCAGCATTTT

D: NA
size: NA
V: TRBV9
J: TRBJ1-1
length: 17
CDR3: CASSVPTNRDLNTEAFF
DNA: TGTGCCAGCAGCGTACCGACGAACAGGGACTTGAACACTGAAGCTTTCTTT

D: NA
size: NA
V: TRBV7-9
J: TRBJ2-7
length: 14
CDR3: CASSPRGGAGEQYF
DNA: TGTGCCAGCAGCCCCAGGGGGGGCGCGGGCGAGCAGTACTTC

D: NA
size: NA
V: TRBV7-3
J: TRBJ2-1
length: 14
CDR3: CASSLLSVPNEQFF
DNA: TGTGCCAGCAGCTTGTTATCGGTTCCCAATGAGCAGTTCTTC

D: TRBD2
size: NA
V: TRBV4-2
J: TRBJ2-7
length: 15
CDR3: CASSQEGLAGDEQYF
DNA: TGTGCCAGCAGCCAAGAAGGACTAGCGGGAGACGAGCAGTACTTC

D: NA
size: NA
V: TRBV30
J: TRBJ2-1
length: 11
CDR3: CAWTAGNEQFF
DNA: TGTGCCTGGACTGCGGGCAATGAGCAGTTCTTC

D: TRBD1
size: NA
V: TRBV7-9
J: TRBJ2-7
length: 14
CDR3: CATQTGTKSYEQYF
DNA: TGTGCCACCCAGACAGGGACAAAGTCCTACGAGCAGTACTTC

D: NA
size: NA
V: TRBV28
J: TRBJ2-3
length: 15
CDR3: CASSLLSQLPDTQYF
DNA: TGTGCCAGCAGTTTATTAAGCCAGTTACCAGATACGCAGTATTTT

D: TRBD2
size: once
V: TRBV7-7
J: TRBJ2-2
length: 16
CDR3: CASSPFAGGHTGELFF
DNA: TGTGCCAGCAGCCCATTCGCGGGAGGGCACACCGGGGAGCTGTTTTTT

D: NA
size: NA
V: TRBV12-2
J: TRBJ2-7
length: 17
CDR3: CASRSSVRAGAPYEQYF
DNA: TGTGCAAGTCGCTCTAGTGTTAGGGCGGGAGCTCCCTACGAGCAGTACTTC

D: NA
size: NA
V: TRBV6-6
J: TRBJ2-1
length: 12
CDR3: CASSDTDNEQFF
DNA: TGTGCCAGCAGCGACACCGATAATGAGCAGTTCTTC

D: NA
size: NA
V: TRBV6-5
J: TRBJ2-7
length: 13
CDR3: CASSPEGDYEQYF
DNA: TGTGCCAGCAGTCCCGAGGGTGACTACGAGCAGTACTTC

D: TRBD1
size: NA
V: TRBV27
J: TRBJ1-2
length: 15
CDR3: CASSDRGGTHYGYTF
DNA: TGTGCCAGCAGTGACAGGGGGGGGACTCACTATGGCTACACCTTC

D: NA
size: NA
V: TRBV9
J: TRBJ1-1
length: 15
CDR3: CASSPNGGGAREAFF
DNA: TGTGCCAGCAGCCCTAATGGTGGGGGCGCCCGGGAAGCTTTCTTT

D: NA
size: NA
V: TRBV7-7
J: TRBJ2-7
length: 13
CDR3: CASSISSLDEQYF
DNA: TGTGCCAGCTCGATTAGTTCCTTAGACGAGCAGTACTTC

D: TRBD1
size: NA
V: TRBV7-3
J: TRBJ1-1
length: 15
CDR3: CASSPESGGLTEAFF
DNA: TGTGCCAGCAGCCCCGAATCAGGGGGCCTCACTGAAGCTTTCTTT

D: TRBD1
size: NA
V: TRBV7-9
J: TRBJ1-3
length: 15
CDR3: CASSLSDRDGNTIYF
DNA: TGTGCCAGCAGCTTATCCGACAGGGATGGAAACACCATATATTTT

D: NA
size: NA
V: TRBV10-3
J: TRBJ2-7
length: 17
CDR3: CAISESLGGPPTYEQYF
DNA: TGTGCCATCAGTGAGTCGTTGGGGGGTCCCCCAACCTACGAGCAGTACTTC

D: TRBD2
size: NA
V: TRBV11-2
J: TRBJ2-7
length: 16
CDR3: CASSLDVGSGSYEQYF
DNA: TGTGCCAGCAGCTTAGATGTGGGTAGCGGGAGCTACGAGCAGTACTTC

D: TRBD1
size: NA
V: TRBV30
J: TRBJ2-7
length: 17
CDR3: CAWSVRRTGGDQHEQYF
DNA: TGTGCCTGGAGTGTTAGGCGCACAGGGGGCGATCAACACGAGCAGTACTTC

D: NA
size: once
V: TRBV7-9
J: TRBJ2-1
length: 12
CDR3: CASSRSNNEQFF
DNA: TGTGCCAGCAGTCGGAGTAACAATGAGCAGTTCTTC

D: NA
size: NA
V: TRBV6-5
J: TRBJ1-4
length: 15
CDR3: CASRNNRSKLEKLFF
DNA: TGTGCCAGCAGAAATAATAGGAGTAAGCTCGAAAAACTGTTTTTT

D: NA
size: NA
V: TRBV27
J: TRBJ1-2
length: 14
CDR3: CATRPREFLYGYTF
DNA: TGTGCCACTCGCCCCCGGGAATTCCTCTATGGCTACACCTTC

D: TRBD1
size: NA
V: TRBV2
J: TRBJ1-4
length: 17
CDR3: CASRATGTAATNEKLFF
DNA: TGTGCCAGCAGAGCCACCGGGACAGCAGCAACTAATGAAAAACTGTTTTTT

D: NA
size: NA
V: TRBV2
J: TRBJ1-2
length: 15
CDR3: CASSETANINYGYTF
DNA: TGTGCCAGCAGTGAAACAGCCAACATTAACTATGGCTACACCTTC

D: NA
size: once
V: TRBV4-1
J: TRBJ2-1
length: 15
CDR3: CASSPPRGPYNEQFF
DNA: TGCGCCAGCAGCCCCCCCCGAGGGCCTTACAATGAGCAGTTCTTC

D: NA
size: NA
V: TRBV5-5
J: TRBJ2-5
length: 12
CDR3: CASSLRGETQYF
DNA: TGTGCCAGCAGCCTGAGAGGAGAGACCCAGTACTTC

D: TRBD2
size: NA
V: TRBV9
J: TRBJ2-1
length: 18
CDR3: CASSAGTSGIGSYNEQFF
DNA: TGTGCCAGCAGCGCCGGGACTAGCGGTATCGGCTCCTACAATGAGCAGTTCTTC

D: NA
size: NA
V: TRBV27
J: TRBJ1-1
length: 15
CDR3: CASTTNTARDTEAFF
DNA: TGTGCCAGCACCACGAACACGGCAAGAGACACTGAAGCTTTCTTT

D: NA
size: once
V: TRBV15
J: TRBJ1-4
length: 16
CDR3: CATSRPFEGRKEKLFF
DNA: TGTGCCACCAGCAGACCGTTTGAGGGCAGGAAAGAAAAACTGTTTTTT

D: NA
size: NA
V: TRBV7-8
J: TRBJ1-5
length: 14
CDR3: CASSPPQGGQPQHF
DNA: TGTGCCAGCAGCCCCCCCCAGGGTGGCCAGCCCCAGCATTTT

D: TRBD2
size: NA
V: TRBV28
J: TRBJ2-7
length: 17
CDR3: CASSSIRPSGASYEQYF
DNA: TGTGCCAGCAGTTCCATACGCCCTAGCGGGGCCTCCTACGAGCAGTACTTC

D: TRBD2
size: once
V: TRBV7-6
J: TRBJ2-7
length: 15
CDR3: CASSLDPGGPYEQYF
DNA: TGTGCCAGCAGCTTAGATCCGGGAGGGCCTTACGAGCAGTACTTC

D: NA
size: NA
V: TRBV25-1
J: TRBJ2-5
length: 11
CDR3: CASSEYKTQYF
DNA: TGTGCCAGCAGTGAATATAAAACCCAGTACTTC

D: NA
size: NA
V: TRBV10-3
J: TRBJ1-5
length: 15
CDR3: CAISAQGDLYQPQHF
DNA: TGTGCCATCAGCGCGCAAGGGGACCTCTATCAGCCCCAGCATTTT

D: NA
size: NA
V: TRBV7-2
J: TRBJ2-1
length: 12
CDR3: CASSSPSVEQFF
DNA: TGTGCCAGCAGCTCGCCCAGCGTTGAGCAGTTCTTC

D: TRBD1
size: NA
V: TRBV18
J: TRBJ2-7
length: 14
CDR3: CASSTGTGAGEQYF
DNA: TGTGCCAGCTCCACCGGGACAGGGGCGGGTGAGCAGTACTTC

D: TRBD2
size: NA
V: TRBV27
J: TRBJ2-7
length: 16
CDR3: CASSHMYGRGTYEQYF
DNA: TGTGCCAGCAGTCATATGTACGGGAGGGGCACCTACGAGCAGTACTTC

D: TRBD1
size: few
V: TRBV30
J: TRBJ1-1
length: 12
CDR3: CAWTGGNTEAFF
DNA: TGTGCCTGGACAGGGGGAAACACTGAAGCTTTCTTT

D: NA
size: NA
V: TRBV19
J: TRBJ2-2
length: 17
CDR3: CASSITPGTPNTGELFF
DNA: TGTGCCAGTAGTATTACCCCCGGGACTCCGAACACCGGGGAGCTGTTTTTT

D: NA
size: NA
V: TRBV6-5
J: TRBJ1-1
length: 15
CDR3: CASSSRLTMNTEAFF
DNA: TGTGCCAGCAGTTCCCGACTGACCATGAACACTGAAGCTTTCTTT